Each of the 2 T cell receptor beta chains below was sequenced from the same sample in a study of blood T cell repertoires in COVID-19. The method was immunoSEQ multiplex PCR; TCRdb's version includes in-frame clones alone and lacks a portion of them. The sample yields under 150,000 clones, around 81% seen once. Sequencing input: peripheral blood. The source is a man between 60 and 75 years old with active or convalescent COVID-19.

This clone was recorded once. The chain employs TRBV7-6 and TRBJ1-1, with TRBD1 as a possible D gene (5 bases). In germline, CDR1 is SGHVS, CDR2 FNYEAQ. Between the trimmed V and J ends, which lost 4 bases and 1 base, there was a span of 13 bases. The CDR3 loop spans 15 amino acids. CDR3 coding DNA: TGTGCCAGCAGCTCCCTGGCAGGGTCGAACACTGAAGCTTTCTTT. Translation gives CASSSLAGSNTEAFF.

The V gene is TRBV6-2 or TRBV6-3, the J gene TRBJ1-5; D is unclear. V gave up 2 bases and J gave up 3 bases, with 11 bases separating them. Germline-derived CDR1 and CDR2 are MNHEY and SVGEGT. There are 15 residues in the CDR3. CDR3 in DNA: TGTGCCAGCAGTTACAAGGCAGGAATCAATCAGCCCCAGCATTTT. This translates into CASSYKAGINQPQHF.